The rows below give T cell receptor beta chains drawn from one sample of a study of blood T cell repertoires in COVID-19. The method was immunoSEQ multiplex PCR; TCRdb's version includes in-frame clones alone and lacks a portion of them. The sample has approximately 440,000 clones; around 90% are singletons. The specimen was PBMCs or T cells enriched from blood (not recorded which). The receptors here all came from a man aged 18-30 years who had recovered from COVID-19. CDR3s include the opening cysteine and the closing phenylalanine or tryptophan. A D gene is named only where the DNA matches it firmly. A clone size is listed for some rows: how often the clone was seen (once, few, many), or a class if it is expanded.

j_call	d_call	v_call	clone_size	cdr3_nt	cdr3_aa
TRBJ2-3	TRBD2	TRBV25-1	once	TGTGCCAGCACAACCGGGACTAGCGGGAGAGGAACAGATACGCAGTATTTT	CASTTGTSGRGTDTQYF
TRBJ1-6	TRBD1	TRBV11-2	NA	TGTGCCAGCAGCTTGGACAGGCTCGGTTCACCCCTCCACTTT	CASSLDRLGSPLHF
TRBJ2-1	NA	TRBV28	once	TGTGCCAGCAGTTTCCTAAAGACTGGATCCTACAATGAGCAGTTCTTC	CASSFLKTGSYNEQFF
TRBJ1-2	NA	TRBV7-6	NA	TGTGCCAGCAGCTTAAGTTGGGGGGGCGCTGGGCAACTCTATGGCTACACCTTC	CASSLSWGGAGQLYGYTF
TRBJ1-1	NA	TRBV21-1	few	TGTGCCAGCAGCCCCGAGGGAGGACGTGGCAGGATGAACACTGAAGCTTTCTTT	CASSPEGGRGRMNTEAFF
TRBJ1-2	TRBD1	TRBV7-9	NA	TGTGCCAGCAGCCGCGGGACAGGGGACGGCTACACCTTC	CASSRGTGDGYTF
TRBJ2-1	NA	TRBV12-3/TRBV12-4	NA	TGTGCCGGGGGGGCCCGTCGGGATGAGCAGTTCTTC	CAGGARRDEQFF
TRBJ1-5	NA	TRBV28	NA	TGTGCCAGCAGACAAAAAACAGGGTACAATCAGCCCCAGCATTTT	CASRQKTGYNQPQHF
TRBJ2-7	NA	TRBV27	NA	TGTGCCAGCAGGTTCACAGGCTCCTACGAGCAGTACTTC	CASRFTGSYEQYF
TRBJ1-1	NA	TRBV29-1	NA	TGCAGCGTTGAAGGGACAGAGAAGAACACTGAAGCTTTCTTT	CSVEGTEKNTEAFF
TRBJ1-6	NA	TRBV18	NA	TGTGCCAGCTCACCAGCAGGGCCCATAGGGTCACCCCTCCACTTT	CASSPAGPIGSPLHF
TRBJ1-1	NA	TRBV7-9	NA	TGTGCCAGCAGCCGAGGGACATCCGAAGCTTTCTTT	CASSRGTSEAFF
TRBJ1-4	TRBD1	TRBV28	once	TGTGCCAGCGCGAAACCGGGACAGTCTAATGAAAAACTGTTTTTT	CASAKPGQSNEKLFF
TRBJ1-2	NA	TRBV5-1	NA	TGCGCCAGCAGCCCCGGGGGTCCCTGGGACTACACCTTC	CASSPGGPWDYTF
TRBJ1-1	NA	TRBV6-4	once	TGTGCCAGCAGTGACTCGAGTAGGGTTCGGGGGTTGAGCACTGAAGCTTTCTTT	CASSDSSRVRGLSTEAFF
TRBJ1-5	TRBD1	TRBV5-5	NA	TGTGCCAGCAGCCCCCGGGACAGCGCCCTATATAGCAATCAGCCCCAGCATTTT	CASSPRDSALYSNQPQHF
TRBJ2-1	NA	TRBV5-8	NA	TGTGCCAGCAGCTTCGGGAGATACAATGAGCAGTTCTTC	CASSFGRYNEQFF
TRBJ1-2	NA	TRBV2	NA	TGTGCCAGCAGTGAATACGAGGGTGTGGTCGATGGCTACACCTTC	CASSEYEGVVDGYTF
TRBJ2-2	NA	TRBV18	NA	TGTGCCAGCTCACCACCGCGGGTACTAAACACCGGGGAGCTGTTTTTT	CASSPPRVLNTGELFF
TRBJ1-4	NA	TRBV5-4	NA	TGTGCCAGCAGCTTGGGAGGGTTTAATGAAAAACTGTTTTTT	CASSLGGFNEKLFF
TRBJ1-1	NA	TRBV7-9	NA	TGTGCCAGCAGTTCTCGAGGACAGAACACTGAAGCTTTCTTT	CASSSRGQNTEAFF
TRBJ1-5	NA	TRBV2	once	TGTGCCAGCAGGAACAGGGAGAATCAGCCCCAGCATTTT	CASRNRENQPQHF
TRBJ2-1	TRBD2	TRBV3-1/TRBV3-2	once	TGTGCCAGCAGCTCCACTAGCGGGGGATACAATGAGCAGTTCTTC	CASSSTSGGYNEQFF
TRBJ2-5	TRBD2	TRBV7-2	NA	TGTGCCAGCAGCACTGGACTAGCGGGGATAATACAAGAGACCCAGTACTTC	CASSTGLAGIIQETQYF
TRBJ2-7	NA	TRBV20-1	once	TGCAGTGCTAGTCCAGGGTTTGCCTACGAGCAGTACTTC	CSASPGFAYEQYF
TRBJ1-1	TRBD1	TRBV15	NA	TGTGCCACCGCCGCGGGACAGCTTAACACTGAAGCTTTCTTT	CATAAGQLNTEAFF
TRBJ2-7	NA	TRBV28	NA	TGTGCCAACTCAAGGGGGAGCTACGAGCAGTACTTC	CANSRGSYEQYF
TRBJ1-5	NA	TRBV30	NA	TGTGCCTGGAGTGTAGGCGGGAGCAGCAATCAGCCCCAGCATTTT	CAWSVGGSSNQPQHF
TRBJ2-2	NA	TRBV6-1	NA	TGTGCCAGCACGAAGAGTATGACCGGGGAGCTGTTTTTT	CASTKSMTGELFF
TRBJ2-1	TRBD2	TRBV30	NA	TGTGCCTGGAGAGTCGGCGGGAGCACAAATGAGCAGTTCTTC	CAWRVGGSTNEQFF
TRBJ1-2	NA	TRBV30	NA	TGTGCCTCAACGGCGGGGTGGGGGAACTATGGCTACACCTTC	CASTAGWGNYGYTF
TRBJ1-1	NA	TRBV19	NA	TGTGCCAGTAGTATAGGCCAGTACACTGAAGCTTTCTTT	CASSIGQYTEAFF
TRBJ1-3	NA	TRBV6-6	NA	TGTGCCAGCAGTCTTTGGGGGGGCAGCCGGTCCTCTGGAAACACCATATATTTT	CASSLWGGSRSSGNTIYF
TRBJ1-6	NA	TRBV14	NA	TGTGCCAGCAGCCAAGTCTCGGGGAATCTGCCTTATTCACCCCTCCACTTT	CASSQVSGNLPYSPLHF
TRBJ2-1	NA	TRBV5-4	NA	TGTGCCAGCAGCTTTGAGGTCGGCTCCTACAATGAGCAGTTCTTC	CASSFEVGSYNEQFF
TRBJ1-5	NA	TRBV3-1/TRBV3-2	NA	TGTGCCAGCAGCCAAGCACAGGCCAATCAGCCCCAGCATTTT	CASSQAQANQPQHF
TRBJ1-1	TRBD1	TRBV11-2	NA	TGTGCCAGCAGCTTAGGGGGGACAGGGCGTTTTAATGAAGCTTTCTTT	CASSLGGTGRFNEAFF
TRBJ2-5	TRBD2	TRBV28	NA	TGTGCCATCCTGGGGGGGGGAGAGACCCAGTACTTC	CAILGGGETQYF
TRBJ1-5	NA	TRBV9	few	TGTGCCAGCAGCGGTGCGGGGGAAGCTCAGCCCCAGCATTTT	CASSGAGEAQPQHF
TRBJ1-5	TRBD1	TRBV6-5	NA	TGTGCCAGCAGGAGCCCGGGGGACAGGGATCAGCCCCAGCATTTT	CASRSPGDRDQPQHF
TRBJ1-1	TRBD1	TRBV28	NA	TGTGCCAGCAGTTTAGGTGGAGGGGGCTCAATGAACACTGAAGCTTTCTTT	CASSLGGGGSMNTEAFF
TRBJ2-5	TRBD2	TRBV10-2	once	TGCGCCAGCAGTCTCCTAGCGGGGGGGAAAGAGACCCAGTACTTC	CASSLLAGGKETQYF
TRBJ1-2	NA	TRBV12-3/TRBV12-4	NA	TGTGCCAGCAGTTTAGACGGCTATGGCTACACCTTC	CASSLDGYGYTF
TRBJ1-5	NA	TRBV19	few	TGTGCCAGTAGACAGTCTGGCGGGGGAAATCAGCCCCAGCATTTT	CASRQSGGGNQPQHF
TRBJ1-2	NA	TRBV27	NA	TGTGCCAGCAGTTTATATCCGGAGAACTATGGCTACACCTTC	CASSLYPENYGYTF
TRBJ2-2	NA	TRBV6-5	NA	TGTGCCAGCAGGACAGGGACTGACACCGGGGAGCTGTTTTTT	CASRTGTDTGELFF
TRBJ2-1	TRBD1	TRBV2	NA	TGTGCCACCGAGACAGGGGTTCCTTCCTACAATGAGCAGTTCTTC	CATETGVPSYNEQFF
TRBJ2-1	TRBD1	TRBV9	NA	TGTGCCAGCAATCGGGACAGTAGAGATGAGCAGTTCTTC	CASNRDSRDEQFF
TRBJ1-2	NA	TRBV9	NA	TGTGCCAGCAGAGGGACTCTCGCGGGTGGCTACACCTTC	CASRGTLAGGYTF
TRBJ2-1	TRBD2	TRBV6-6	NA	TGTGCCAGCAGTTTCGGGACTAGCGGTGTTATGAGTGAGCAGTTCTTC	CASSFGTSGVMSEQFF
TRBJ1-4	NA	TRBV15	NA	TGTGCCACCAGCAGAGAACAGGGTCTGTGGGAAAAACTGTTTTTT	CATSREQGLWEKLFF
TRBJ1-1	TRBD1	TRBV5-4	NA	TGTGCCAGCAGCTTTCAGGGGGGGAACACTGAAGCTTTCTTT	CASSFQGGNTEAFF
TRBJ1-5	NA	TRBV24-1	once	TGTGCCACCAGTGAGGGCCTCCCCATTAGCAATCAGCCCCAGCATTTT	CATSEGLPISNQPQHF
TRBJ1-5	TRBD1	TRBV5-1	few	TGCGCCAGCAGCTCAGGACAGGGGGCCGATCAGCCCCAGCATTTT	CASSSGQGADQPQHF